This TCR beta chain was sequenced for a study of naive and memory T cell subsets. Study-wide results and caveats: Over 95% of naive TCR sequences appeared only once after error correction, unlike memory subsets.

The CDR3 length is 15 residues. The germline gives CDR1 DFQATT, CDR2 SNEGSKA (reference sequence). V lost 6 bases, J lost 4 bases, and 12 bases stayed unmatched. About this clonotype itself: What it binds is unknown. This may arise from a read error, as a much more abundant clone is one base away.

An equimolar mix of two oligonucleotides served as the beta constant-region primer for TRBC1 and TRBC2. Ligated cDNA was amplified by four rounds of PCR with nested alpha and beta constant-region primers and SP2. TCRdb redid the calling of the UMI-ligation and nested PCR reads with MiXCR, one entry per CDR3 protein. The sample carries over 25,000 distinct CDR3 sequences, roughly 10% recorded once. Separate alpha and beta amplification began at the second PCR step. The V gene is TRBV20-1, the J gene TRBJ1-3; 7 bases map to TRBD1. This receptor was identified in a human donor in good health. The sample comprised effector memory CD4+ T cells from blood. Subset described: effector memory, CD45RA- CD27-. The CDR3 bases are TGCAGTGCCCCCGGGGGAGGGGGCTCAGGAAACACCATATATTTT. It encodes CSAPGGGGSGNTIYF.